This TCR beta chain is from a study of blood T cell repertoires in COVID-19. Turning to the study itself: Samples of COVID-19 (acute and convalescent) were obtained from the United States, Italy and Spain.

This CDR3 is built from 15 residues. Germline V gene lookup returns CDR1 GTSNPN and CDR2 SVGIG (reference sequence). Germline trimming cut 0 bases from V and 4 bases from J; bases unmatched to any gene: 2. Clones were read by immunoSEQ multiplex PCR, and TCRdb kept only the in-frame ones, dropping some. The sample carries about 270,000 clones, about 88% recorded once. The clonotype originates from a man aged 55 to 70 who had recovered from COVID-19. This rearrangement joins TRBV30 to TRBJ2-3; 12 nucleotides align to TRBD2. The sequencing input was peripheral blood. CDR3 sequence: CAWSVLAGGPDTQYF. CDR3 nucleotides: TGTGCCTGGAGTGTGCTAGCGGGGGGGCCAGATACGCAGTATTTT.